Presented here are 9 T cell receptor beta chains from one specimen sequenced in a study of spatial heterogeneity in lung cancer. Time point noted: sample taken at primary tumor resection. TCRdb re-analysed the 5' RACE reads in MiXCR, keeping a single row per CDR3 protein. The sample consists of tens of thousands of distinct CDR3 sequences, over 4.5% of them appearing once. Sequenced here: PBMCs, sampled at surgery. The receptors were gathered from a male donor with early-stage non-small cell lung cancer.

The CDR3: CASSPLGQQETQYF. In DNA, the CDR3 is TGCGCCAGCAGCCCGCTCGGACAGCAAGAGACCCAGTACTTC. This chain connects TRBV5-1 to TRBJ2-5; the D gene is possibly TRBD1 (6 bases). Trimming took 4 bases from V and 2 from J, leaving 12 bases between them. Germline V gene lookup returns CDR1 SGHRS and CDR2 YFSETQ. This CDR3 has 14 amino acids.

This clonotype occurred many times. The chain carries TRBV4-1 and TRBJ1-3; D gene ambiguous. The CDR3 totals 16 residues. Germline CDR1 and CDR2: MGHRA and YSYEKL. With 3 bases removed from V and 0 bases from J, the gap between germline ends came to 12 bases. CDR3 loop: CASSQSGVPSGNTIYF. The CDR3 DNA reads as TGCGCCAGCAGCCAGAGTGGGGTTCCCTCTGGAAACACCATATATTTT.

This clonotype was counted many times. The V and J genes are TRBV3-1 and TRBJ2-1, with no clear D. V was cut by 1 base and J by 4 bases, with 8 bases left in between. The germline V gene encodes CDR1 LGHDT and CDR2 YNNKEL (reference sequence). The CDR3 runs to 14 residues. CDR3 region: CASSQAQQYNEQFF. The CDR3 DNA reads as TGTGCCAGCAGCCAAGCCCAACAGTACAATGAGCAGTTCTTC.

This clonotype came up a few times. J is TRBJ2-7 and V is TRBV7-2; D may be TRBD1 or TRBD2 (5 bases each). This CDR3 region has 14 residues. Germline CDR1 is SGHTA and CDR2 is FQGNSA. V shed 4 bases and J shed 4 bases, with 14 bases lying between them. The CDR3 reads CASSSARDRYEQYF. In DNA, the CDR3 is TGTGCCAGCAGCTCCGCTCGGGACCGGTACGAGCAGTACTTC.

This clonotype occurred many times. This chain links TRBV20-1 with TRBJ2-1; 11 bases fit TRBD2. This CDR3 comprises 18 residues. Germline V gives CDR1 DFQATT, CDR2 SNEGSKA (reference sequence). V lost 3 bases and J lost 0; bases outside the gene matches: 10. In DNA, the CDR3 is TGCAGTGCTAGTATCCTAGCGGGAGGTCTTAGCTCCTACAATGAGCAGTTCTTC. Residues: CSASILAGGLSSYNEQFF.

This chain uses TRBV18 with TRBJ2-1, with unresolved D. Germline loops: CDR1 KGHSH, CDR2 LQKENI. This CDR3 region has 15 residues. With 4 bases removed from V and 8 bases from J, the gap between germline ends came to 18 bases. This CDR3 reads CASSRSLPVFDEQFF. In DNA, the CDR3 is TGTGCCAGCTCACGATCTCTCCCAGTCTTCGATGAGCAGTTCTTC.

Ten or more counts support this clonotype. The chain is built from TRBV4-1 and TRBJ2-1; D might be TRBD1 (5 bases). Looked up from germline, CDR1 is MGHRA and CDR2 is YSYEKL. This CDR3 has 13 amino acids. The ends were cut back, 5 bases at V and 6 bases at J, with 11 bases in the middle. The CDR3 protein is CASSSLRGNEQFF. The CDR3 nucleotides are TGCGCCAGCAGCTCTCTAAGGGGCAATGAGCAGTTCTTC.

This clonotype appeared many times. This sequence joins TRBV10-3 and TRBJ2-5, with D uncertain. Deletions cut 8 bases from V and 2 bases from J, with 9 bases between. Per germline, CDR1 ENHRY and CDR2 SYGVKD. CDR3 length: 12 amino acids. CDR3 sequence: CAIVWVQETQYF. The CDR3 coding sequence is TGTGCCATCGTCTGGGTTCAAGAGACCCAGTACTTC.

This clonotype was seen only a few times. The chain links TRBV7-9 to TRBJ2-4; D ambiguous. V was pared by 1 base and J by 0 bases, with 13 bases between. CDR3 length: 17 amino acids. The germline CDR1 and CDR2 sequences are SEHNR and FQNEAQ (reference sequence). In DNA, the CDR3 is TGTGCCAGCAGCTTAGAATTGGGCGGAGTAGCCAAAAACATTCAGTACTTC. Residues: CASSLELGGVAKNIQYF.